This T cell receptor beta chain was obtained from a study of shared clonotypes between healthy human individuals. Study overall: CD4 naive and memory got three plates each, CD8 naive two, CD8 memory one.

V gave up 5 bases and J gave up 5 bases; unmatched junction bases: 9. The CDR3 runs 16 residues. From germline, CDR1 is SGHTA and CDR2 FQGNSA. General study results and limits: Larger estimated richness was generally recorded for naive subsets relative to memory subsets. Non-shared clonotypes had lower generation probabilities than clonotypes shared by all four sorted-subset donors.

It was at deep level that the assay was run. TCRdb's copy holds only in-frame clones and misses some; the assay was immunoSEQ multiplex PCR. The data show 550,000 to 750,000 clones, 92% seen once. A note on this clone: Antigen: not known.

Terminally differentiated effector memory CD45RA+ cells were excluded by CCR7 positive selection of CD45RO-negative cells. The chain uses TRBV7-2 and TRBJ2-2; 9 bases agree with TRBD2. This clonotype originated in a man aged 30-40 years in good health. Sequencing was done on a sample of naive CD8+ T cells sorted from blood. This CDR3 is CASSPWASGITGELFF. The CDR3, as DNA: TGTGCCAGCAGCCCCTGGGCTAGCGGGATTACCGGGGAGCTGTTTTTT.